A single sample is the source of the 19 T cell receptor beta chains below, sequenced in a study of blood T cell repertoires in COVID-19 (dated by TCRdb to 2020 to 2021). Receptors were amplified or captured by the immunoSEQ multiplex PCR assay. Imported from immuneACCESS, the table was reduced by TCRdb to in-frame sequences with V and J called. These copies leave out some clones; in studies compared against another copy, an unresolved V gene accounts for under half, and the cause of the remainder is not known. This sample gives about 280,000 clones in total; approximately 86% of them show up just once. The top ten clones comprise 2.1% of the sample. Sequencing was performed on peripheral blood. The receptors were gathered from a woman aged 25 to 39 who had recovered from COVID-19.

With respect to this clone: Germline is not matched at one junction end, which may reflect a read error. This rearrangement joins TRBV2 to TRBJ1-2; 9 nucleotides line up with TRBD1. CDR1 is SNHLY, CDR2 FYNNEI, per germline. This CDR3 is 12 amino acids long. In DNA form, the CDR3 reads TGTGCCAGCAGTAGGACAGGGGCGCATGAGGACTTC. Its translation: CASSRTGAHEDF.

J is TRBJ1-3 and V is TRBV5-4; 7 nucleotides match TRBD1. The CDR3 sequence is 14 residues long. Germline trimming cut 3 bases from V and 2 bases from J; bases unmatched to any gene: 2. Germline-derived CDR1 and CDR2 are SGHNT and YYREEE (reference sequence). CDR3 coding DNA: TGTGCCAGCAGCTCACAGGGGACTGGAAACACCATATATTTT. Its translation is CASSSQGTGNTIYF. Filled out from reference TRBV5-4 and TRBJ1-3, the complete variable domain reads ETGVTQSPTHLIKTRGQQVTLRCSSQSGHNTVSWYQQALGQGPQFIFQYYREEENGRGNFPPRFSGLQFPNYSSELNVNALELDDSALYLCASSSQGTGNTIYFGEGSWLTVV.

The J gene is TRBJ2-3, the V gene TRBV7-9, with 8 bases matching TRBD2. Losses at the gene ends were 5 bases for V and 6 bases for J; bases not matched to a gene: 10. CDR3 size: 15 residues. Germline values: CDR1 SEHNR, CDR2 FQNEAQ (reference sequence). The CDR3 nucleotides read TGTGCCAGCAGCCGACAGCCCCGGGAGGGGGATACGCAGTATTTT. Protein product: CASSRQPREGDTQYF. Based on the CDR3 plus reference TRBV7-9 and TRBJ2-3, the full variable domain is DTGVSQNPRHKITKRGQNVTFRCDPISEHNRLYWYRQTLGQGPEFLTYFQNEAQLEKSRLLSDRFSAERPKGSFSTLEIQRTEQGDSAMYLCASSRQPREGDTQYFGPGTRLTVL.

The chain uses TRBV13 and TRBJ2-7; TRBD1 matches at 10 bases. CDR3 size: 15 residues. The V gene end was trimmed by 1 base and the J gene end by 6 bases; junction bases not matched to a gene: 6. CDR1 PRHDT and CDR2 FYEKMQ come from the germline V gene (reference sequence). CDR3 bases: TGTGCCAGCAGCTTAGTGCGGGACAGGGGTCCCGAGCAGTACTTC. Encoded protein: CASSLVRDRGPEQYF.

This chain uses TRBV5-1 with TRBJ2-5; D may be TRBD1 (6 bases). Trimming shortened V by 4 bases and J by 4 bases, and 14 bases separated the two germline ends. This CDR3 is 14 amino acids long. The germline CDR1 and CDR2 sequences are SGHRS and YFSETQ. The CDR3 DNA follows: TGCGCCAGCAGCCCTACAGGGAGACGAGAGACCCAGTACTTC. Amino acid sequence: CASSPTGRRETQYF.

The rearrangement joins TRBV7-8 to TRBJ1-5; 7 positions match TRBD1. Unmatched junction bases numbered 7, after V lost 5 bases and J lost 3 bases. Germline values: CDR1 SGHVS, CDR2 FQNEAQ. The CDR3 extends over 15 amino acids. The DNA of the CDR3 is TGTGCCAGCAGCCGGCTGGACAGGACCAATCAGCCCCAGCATTTT. Its protein product is CASSRLDRTNQPQHF.

The chain couples TRBV27 to TRBJ2-7; 8 bases align to TRBD2. The CDR3 covers 14 residues. CDR1 is MNHEY and CDR2 is SMNVEV in the germline V gene (reference sequence). The V segment lost 3 bases and the J segment 0 bases; nucleotides outside the gene matches: 1. The CDR3 reads CASSFSGNSYEQYF. The DNA of the CDR3 is TGTGCCAGCAGTTTTAGCGGGAACTCCTACGAGCAGTACTTC.

This sequence joins TRBV29-1 and TRBJ2-7; 7 bases agree with TRBD1. The CDR3 runs to 15 residues. Germline-derived CDR1 and CDR2 are SQVTM and ANQGSEA. After removal of 3 bases from V and 3 bases from J, the junction contained 11 bases not matched to a gene. CDR3 residues: CSVEGDSQTYYEQYF. The DNA of the CDR3 is TGCAGCGTTGAGGGGGACAGCCAGACATACTACGAGCAGTACTTC.

This clone occurred a few times. V gene TRBV3-1 (or the pseudogene TRBV3-2) combines with J gene TRBJ2-7; 10 nucleotides match TRBD1. Germline V gene sequence: CDR1 LGHDT, CDR2 YNNKEL (reference sequence). Germline trimming cut 3 bases from V and 6 bases from J; bases unmatched to any gene: 8. This CDR3 is 15 amino acids long. The CDR3 region has the DNA TGTGCCAGCAGCCAGGACCCGGGACAGGGGTCCGAGCAGTACTTC. Translating it yields CASSQDPGQGSEQYF.

The chain has TRBV28 and TRBJ1-1; no firm D call. Trimming took off 6 bases at V and 0 bases at J, with 11 bases between the two ends. In germline, CDR1 is MDHEN, CDR2 SYDVKM. The CDR3 is 14 residues long. The CDR3 bases are TGTGCCAGCAGATCGAGAGTCCTGAACACTGAAGCTTTCTTT. Translated, it gives CASRSRVLNTEAFF. The entire variable domain, with the rest obtained from reference TRBV28 and TRBJ1-1, is as follows: DVKVTQSSRYLVKRTGEKVFLECVQDMDHENMFWYRQDPGLGLRLIYFSYDVKMKEKGDIPEGYSVSREKKERFSLILESASTNQTSMYLCASRSRVLNTEAFFGQGTRLTVV.

A word on this clone: Distinct nucleotide sequences in the sample also encode this CDR3. The V gene is TRBV5-1, the J gene TRBJ1-6; 8 bases are shared with TRBD1. Germline lookup yields CDR1 SGHRS and CDR2 YFSETQ. Trimming at V came to 4 bases and at J to 8 bases, leaving 8 bases not matched to a gene. The CDR3 consists of 15 residues. The CDR3 spells CASSLAGQGYSPLHF. CDR3 sequence (DNA): TGCGCCAGCAGCCTAGCTGGACAGGGCTATTCACCCCTCCACTTT.

This clone was seen just once. The rearrangement uses TRBV7-3 and TRBJ2-3, with D unresolved. Germline CDR1 and CDR2: SGHTA and FQGTGA. The CDR3 is 14 residues long. Trimming pared 1 base from V and 1 base from J, leaving 6 bases between. CDR3 residues: CASSLRGRTDTQYF. The CDR3 region has the DNA TGTGCCAGCAGCTTAAGAGGCCGCACAGATACGCAGTATTTT.

This sequence joins TRBV7-2 and TRBJ2-2; D ambiguous. Germline lookup yields CDR1 SGHTA and CDR2 FQGNSA. The CDR3 runs to 12 residues. The V and J ends lost 5 bases and 13 bases respectively, with 14 bases between them. This CDR3 is CASSPGPLALFF. The DNA of the CDR3 is TGTGCCAGCAGCCCGGGTCCCCTGGCGCTGTTTTTT.

This chain connects TRBV7-9 to TRBJ1-2; maybe TRBD1 (6 bases). V was clipped by 1 base and J by 5 bases, with 17 bases between them. Looked up from germline, CDR1 is SEHNR and CDR2 is FQNEAQ (reference sequence). The CDR3 consists of 16 residues. The CDR3 is CASSLVTGFPRYGYTF. In DNA, the CDR3 is TGTGCCAGCAGCTTAGTCACAGGGTTCCCGAGGTATGGCTACACCTTC.

V and J are TRBV5-1 and TRBJ2-7; weak D call: TRBD1 (5 bases). The CDR3 totals 16 residues. CDR1 and CDR2 from the germline V gene are SGHRS and YFSETQ. V gave up 6 bases and J gave up 0 bases, with 19 bases separating them. This chain's CDR3 is CASTSQGAATSYEQYF. The CDR3 region has the DNA TGCGCCAGCACTTCTCAAGGGGCAGCCACCTCCTACGAGCAGTACTTC. The whole variable domain, filled in from reference TRBV5-1 and TRBJ2-7, reads KAGVTQTPRYLIKTRGQQVTLSCSPISGHRSVSWYQQTPGQGLQFLFEYFSETQRNKGNFPGRFSGRQFSNSRSEMNVSTLELGDSALYLCASTSQGAATSYEQYFGPGTRLTVT.

V is TRBV15 and J is TRBJ2-5; 8 bases agree with TRBD1. The CDR3 sequence is 17 residues long. With V trimmed by 0 bases and J by 5 bases, 11 bases remained unmatched. Germline CDR1 reads LNHNV; CDR2 reads YYDKDF (reference sequence). CDR3 in DNA: TGTGCCACCAGCAGAGATGGCACGGCAGGGGGCGCGGAGACCCAGTACTTC. Protein product: CATSRDGTAGGAETQYF. Combining the CDR3 with reference TRBV15 and TRBJ2-5 gives the whole variable domain DAMVIQNPRYQVTQFGKPVTLSCSQTLNHNVMYWYQQKSSQAPKLLFHYYDKDFNNEADTPDNFQSRRPNTSFCFLDIRSPGLGDTAMYLCATSRDGTAGGAETQYFGPGTRLLVL.

The CDR3 region is CASSPIAGTRNQPQHF. In nucleotides, the CDR3 is TGTGCCAGCTCACCTATAGCCGGGACACGCAATCAGCCCCAGCATTTT. This chain uses TRBV18 with TRBJ1-5, with D possibly matching TRBD1 (6 bases). This CDR3 has 16 amino acids. V lost 3 bases and J 2 bases, leaving 14 bases between the germline ends. Germline CDR1 and CDR2: KGHSH and LQKENI. Together with reference TRBV18 and TRBJ1-5, the CDR3 gives the full variable domain: NAGVMQNPRHLVRRRGQEARLRCSPMKGHSHVYWYRQLPEEGLKFMVYLQKENIIDESGMPKERFSAEFPKEGPSILRIQQVVRGDSAAYFCASSPIAGTRNQPQHFGDGTRLSIL.

V is TRBV7-9 and J is TRBJ1-4; D unresolved. Trimming took 5 bases from V and 3 from J, leaving 16 bases between them. CDR1 SEHNR and CDR2 FQNEAQ come from the germline V gene (reference sequence). This CDR3 spans 16 amino acids. The CDR3 here is CASSALLQRANEKLFF. The CDR3, as DNA: TGTGCCAGCAGCGCCTTACTTCAGCGGGCTAATGAAAAACTGTTTTTT.

The rearrangement links TRBV29-1 to TRBJ2-7, with D tentatively TRBD2 (5 bases). In germline, CDR1 is SQVTM, CDR2 ANQGSEA. V was pared by 5 bases and J by 3 bases, with 8 bases between. This CDR3 is 11 amino acids long. CDR3 nucleotides: TGCAGCGTTCGAGAGGGCTACGAGCAGTACTTC. It encodes CSVREGYEQYF.